These 9 T cell receptor beta chains were all obtained from the same sample, sequenced in a study of T cell responses to AZD1222 COVID-19 vaccine. Only in-frame clones appear in the TCRdb table, and some are missing; sequencing was by immunoSEQ multiplex PCR. The sample has about 120,000 clones; roughly 90% are singletons. Sample: peripheral blood, taken 28 days after the second AZD1222 dose. The receptors shown here come from an adult who received the AZD1222 COVID-19 vaccine.

The chain has TRBV21-1 and TRBJ2-2. TRBV21-1 is reported as a pseudogene. The CDR3 spans 16 residues. In DNA, the CDR3 is TGTGCCAGCAGCAAAGTTCAGGCAGAAGGGTCCGGGGAGCTGTTTTTT. Amino acids: CASSKVQAEGSGELFF.

The rearrangement uses TRBV9 and TRBJ1-2; D perhaps matches TRBD1 (6 bases). Germline CDR1 and CDR2: SGDLS and YYNGEE. The CDR3 loop spans 14 amino acids. V shed 0 bases and J shed 6 bases, with 12 bases lying between them. The CDR3 DNA follows: TGTGCCAGCAGCGTAGGGCGGGCAGGGGATGGCTACACCTTC. Translation gives CASSVGRAGDGYTF.

The chain employs TRBV5-4 and TRBJ2-1; D is ambiguous. Looked up from germline, CDR1 is SGHNT and CDR2 is YYREEE (reference sequence). V was pared by 0 bases and J by 4 bases, with 5 bases between. CDR3 length equals 13 residues. Written as DNA, the CDR3 is TGTGCCAGCAGCTTGGACCGGTACAATGAGCAGTTCTTC. Its translation is CASSLDRYNEQFF.

The V and J genes are TRBV18 and TRBJ1-4, with TRBD1 matching 10 bases. CDR1 and CDR2 (germline): KGHSH, LQKENI. The length of the CDR3 is 18 residues. Unmatched junction bases numbered 16, after V lost 5 bases and J lost 7 bases. CDR3 sequence reads: CASSTTPGQGREGEKLFF. CDR3 in DNA: TGTGCCAGCTCAACCACGCCGGGACAGGGGAGAGAGGGTGAAAAACTGTTTTTT. The full variable domain, completed using reference TRBV18 and TRBJ1-4, is NAGVMQNPRHLVRRRGQEARLRCSPMKGHSHVYWYRQLPEEGLKFMVYLQKENIIDESGMPKERFSAEFPKEGPSILRIQQVVRGDSAAYFCASSTTPGQGREGEKLFFGSGTQLSVL.

This clone was detected only once. Here the CDR3 reads CASSLTRYEQYF. The CDR3 DNA is TGTGCCAGCAGCTTAACTCGTTACGAGCAGTACTTC. The chain joins TRBV7-8 to TRBJ2-7, with unresolved D. CDR1 is SGHVS and CDR2 is FQNEAQ in the germline V gene. The CDR3 loop spans 12 amino acids. Deletions cut 2 bases from V and 4 bases from J, with 6 bases between.

The V and J genes are TRBV25-1 and TRBJ2-1; a weak D match, TRBD2 (6 bases). V was shortened by 0 bases and J by 6 bases, with 15 bases between the two germline ends. Germline CDR1 is MGHDK and CDR2 is SYGVNS. The CDR3 contains 16 residues. CDR3 in amino acids: CASSEYGSGRLNEQFF. The CDR3 region has the DNA TGTGCCAGCAGTGAATATGGCAGCGGGCGGCTCAATGAGCAGTTCTTC.

The rearrangement uses TRBV18 and TRBJ2-3; tentative D call: TRBD1 (7 bases). Germline CDR1 is KGHSH and CDR2 is LQKENI. This CDR3 comprises 15 residues. Trimming took off 6 bases at V and 8 bases at J, with 21 bases between the two ends. CDR3 DNA: TGTGCCAGCTCCTCGAGACAGGGTCTTAGCGGTACGCAGTATTTT. As protein: CASSSRQGLSGTQYF. The complete variable domain, with remaining parts taken from reference TRBV18 and TRBJ2-3, reads NAGVMQNPRHLVRRRGQEARLRCSPMKGHSHVYWYRQLPEEGLKFMVYLQKENIIDESGMPKERFSAEFPKEGPSILRIQQVVRGDSAAYFCASSSRQGLSGTQYFGPGTRLTVL.

The genes are TRBV7-2 and TRBJ1-2; 7 positions agree with TRBD1. The junction had 5 bases not matched to a gene; V was cut back by 3 bases and J by 4 bases. The germline CDR1 and CDR2 sequences are SGHTA and FQGNSA. This CDR3 region has 14 residues. CDR3 in DNA: TGTGCCAGCAGCTTTGGAACAGGGGCCTATGGCTACACCTTC. Its translation: CASSFGTGAYGYTF.

The V and J genes are TRBV4-2 and TRBJ2-3; 7 bases are shared with TRBD1. The J segment lost 4 bases and the V segment lost 4 bases, leaving 5 bases of the junction unmatched. The germline CDR1 and CDR2 sequences are LGHNA and YNFKEQ. This CDR3 has 14 residues. CDR3 in DNA: TGTGCCAGCAGCCTACAACAGGGGCCAGATACGCAGTATTTT. Its protein is CASSLQQGPDTQYF.